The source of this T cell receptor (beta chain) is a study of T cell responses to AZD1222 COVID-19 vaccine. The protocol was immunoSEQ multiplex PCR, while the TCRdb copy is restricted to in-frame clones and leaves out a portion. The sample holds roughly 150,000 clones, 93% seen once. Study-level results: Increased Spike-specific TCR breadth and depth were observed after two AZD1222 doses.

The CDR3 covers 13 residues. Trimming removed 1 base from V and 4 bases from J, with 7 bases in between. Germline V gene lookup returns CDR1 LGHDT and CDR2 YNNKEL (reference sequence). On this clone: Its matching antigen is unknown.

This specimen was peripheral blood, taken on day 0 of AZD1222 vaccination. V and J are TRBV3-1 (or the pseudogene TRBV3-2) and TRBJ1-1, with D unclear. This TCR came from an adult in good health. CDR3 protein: CASSQGRPTEAFF. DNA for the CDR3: TGTGCCAGCAGCCAAGGGAGACCCACTGAAGCTTTCTTT.